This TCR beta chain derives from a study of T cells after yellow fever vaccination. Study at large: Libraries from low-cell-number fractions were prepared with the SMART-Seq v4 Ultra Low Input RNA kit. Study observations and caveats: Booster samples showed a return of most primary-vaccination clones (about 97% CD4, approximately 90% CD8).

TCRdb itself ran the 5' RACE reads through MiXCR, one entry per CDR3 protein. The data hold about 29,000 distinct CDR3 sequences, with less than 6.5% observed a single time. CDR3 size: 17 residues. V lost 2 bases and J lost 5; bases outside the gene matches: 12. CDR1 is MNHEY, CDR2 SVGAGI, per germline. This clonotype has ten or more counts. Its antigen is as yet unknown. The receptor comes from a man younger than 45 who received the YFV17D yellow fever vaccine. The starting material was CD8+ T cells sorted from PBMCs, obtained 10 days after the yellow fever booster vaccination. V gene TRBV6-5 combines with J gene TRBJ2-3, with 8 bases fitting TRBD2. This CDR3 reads CASSYGPAGRVGDTQYF. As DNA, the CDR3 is TGTGCCAGCAGTTACGGGCCTGCCGGGAGGGTTGGAGATACGCAGTATTTT.